This is a list of T cell receptor beta chains from one sample in a study of regulatory dendritic cells for organ transplantation. Libraries were prepared by immunoSEQ multiplex PCR; TCRdb keeps only in-frame clonotypes and omits some of them. The table has under 40,000 clones, under 95% seen once. Sequencing was performed on naive CD8+ T cells from blood. These receptor sequences come from a human donor in good health. Each CDR3 is given with its conserved first and last residue. Each record gives: clone size, V gene, D gene, J gene, CDR3 protein, CDR3 DNA. The D gene is left open where the match is weak. Clone size is not always given. Where it is, it says once, few, many or a class for expanded clones.

.	TRBV4-2	TRBD1	TRBJ2-1	CASSQPTGAEQFF	TGTGCCAGCAGCCAGCCTACAGGGGCTGAGCAGTTCTTC
.	TRBV4-3	.	TRBJ1-5	CASSQDRGANQPQHF	TGCGCCAGCAGCCAAGATCGCGGCGCGAATCAGCCCCAGCATTTT
.	TRBV27	.	TRBJ1-1	CASKTPSLTGGNTEAFF	TGTGCCAGCAAAACCCCATCGCTGACAGGCGGGAACACTGAAGCTTTCTTT
.	TRBV19	.	TRBJ1-5	CASSSFSGGHSNQPQHF	TGTGCCAGTAGTTCTTTTTCCGGGGGACATAGCAATCAGCCCCAGCATTTT
.	TRBV4-3	TRBD2	TRBJ2-7	CASSQDGGSYEQYF	TGCGCCAGCAGCCAAGACGGGGGGAGCTACGAGCAGTACTTC
.	TRBV14	TRBD2	TRBJ2-1	CASSQGLAGGLTYNEQFF	TGTGCCAGCAGCCAGGGACTAGCGGGAGGATTAACCTACAATGAGCAGTTCTTC
.	TRBV19	.	TRBJ1-1	CASTTRRRQNTEAFF	TGTGCCAGTACCACTCGCAGGCGTCAGAACACTGAAGCTTTCTTT
.	TRBV7-9	TRBD2	TRBJ2-7	CASSSTTGGPSYEQYF	TGTGCCAGCAGCTCGACAACGGGAGGCCCCTCCTACGAGCAGTACTTC
.	TRBV7-6	.	TRBJ2-7	CASSSGSGANYEQYF	TGTGCCAGCAGCTCTGGGTCCGGAGCTAATTACGAGCAGTACTTC
.	TRBV6-5	TRBD1	TRBJ1-6	CASRTTGQGRSPLHF	TGTGCCAGCAGGACGACGGGACAGGGACGTTCACCCCTCCACTTT
.	TRBV28	.	TRBJ2-1	CASRHKRTADNEQFF	TGTGCCAGCAGGCACAAACGGACGGCCGACAATGAGCAGTTCTTC
.	TRBV30	TRBD1	TRBJ1-2	CAWSVPGTGVLLYYGYTF	TGTGCCTGGAGTGTCCCAGGAACAGGGGTGTTACTTTACTATGGCTACACCTTC
.	TRBV11-2	TRBD2	TRBJ2-3	CASSYSGASTDTQYF	TGTGCCAGCAGTTATAGCGGGGCTAGCACAGATACGCAGTATTTT
.	TRBV4-1	.	TRBJ2-7	CASSQGSGVGYEQYF	TGCGCCAGCAGCCAAGGTAGCGGAGTCGGCTACGAGCAGTACTTC
.	TRBV28	.	TRBJ2-7	CASSLSTYEQYF	TGTGCCAGCAGTTTATCGACTTACGAGCAGTACTTC
.	TRBV15	TRBD1	TRBJ1-1	CATSRDRGLSSEAFF	TGTGCCACCAGCAGGGACAGGGGGCTTTCATCTGAAGCTTTCTTT
.	TRBV7-8	TRBD1	TRBJ1-2	CASKSGRRGRDYGYTF	TGTGCCAGCAAATCGGGACGGAGGGGGCGCGACTATGGCTACACCTTC
.	TRBV28	TRBD1	TRBJ1-5	CASIFGRQGAGQPQHF	TGTGCCAGCATTTTCGGGAGACAGGGGGCCGGTCAGCCCCAGCATTTT
.	TRBV30	TRBD1	TRBJ2-1	CAWSSGTGEGDEQFF	TGTGCCTGGAGTTCCGGGACAGGGGAGGGGGATGAGCAGTTCTTC
.	TRBV30	.	TRBJ1-6	CAWSPGAAGGLSPLHF	TGTGCCTGGAGTCCGGGGGCCGCCGGGGGATTATCACCCCTCCACTTT
once	TRBV5-1	.	TRBJ2-7	CASSEVAEQYEQYF	TGCGCCAGCAGCGAGGTGGCAGAACAGTACGAGCAGTACTTC
.	TRBV19	.	TRBJ2-7	CASKGARNEQYF	TGTGCCAGTAAAGGGGCCCGTAACGAGCAGTACTTC
.	TRBV6-5	TRBD2	TRBJ2-7	CASSYRDLAGYEQYF	TGTGCCAGCAGTTACCGGGACTTAGCGGGCTACGAGCAGTACTTC
.	TRBV7-3	TRBD1	TRBJ2-3	CASRGGQGQGSSPIPDTQYF	TGTGCCTCCCGAGGAGGCCAGGGACAGGGATCTAGTCCCATTCCAGATACGCAGTATTTT
.	TRBV28	TRBD2	TRBJ2-7	CASSLSAGGPYEQYF	TGTGCCAGCAGTTTATCAGCGGGAGGCCCTTACGAGCAGTACTTC
.	TRBV9	.	TRBJ1-2	CASSEGGPRLGGYTF	TGTGCCAGCAGCGAAGGGGGACCGAGATTGGGTGGCTACACCTTC
.	TRBV30	.	TRBJ2-4	CAWRPPRRSDIQYF	TGTGCCTGGAGGCCCCCACGGAGGAGTGACATTCAGTACTTC
once	TRBV5-4	.	TRBJ2-5	CASSLKVGRLGYQETQYF	TGTGCCAGCAGCTTGAAGGTCGGGCGATTGGGGTATCAAGAGACCCAGTACTTC
.	TRBV4-1	.	TRBJ2-1	CASSPPDIPNEQFF	TGCGCCAGCAGCCCCCCTGACATCCCCAATGAGCAGTTCTTC
once	TRBV7-6	TRBD1	TRBJ1-2	CASSSGQSNYGYTF	TGTGCCAGCAGCTCGGGACAGTCTAACTATGGCTACACCTTC
.	TRBV27	TRBD1	TRBJ1-4	CASSLLYRGNEKLFF	TGTGCCAGCAGTTTGTTGTACAGGGGAAATGAAAAACTGTTTTTT
.	TRBV6-5	.	TRBJ1-1	CASSYSAVNTEAFF	TGTGCCAGCAGTTACTCGGCGGTGAACACTGAAGCTTTCTTT
.	TRBV6-5	.	TRBJ2-7	CASKWGDLSYEQYF	TGTGCCAGCAAGTGGGGGGACCTCTCCTACGAGCAGTACTTC
.	TRBV2	.	TRBJ2-7	CASSYIVFSISEQYF	TGTGCCAGCAGTTATATTGTTTTCTCGATCTCCGAGCAGTACTTC
.	TRBV4-1	.	TRBJ2-7	CASSQKPYEQYF	TGCGCCAGCAGCCAAAAACCCTACGAGCAGTACTTC
.	TRBV2	.	TRBJ1-1	CASSEAMGLGAFF	TGTGCCAGCAGTGAGGCTATGGGTTTGGGAGCTTTCTTT
.	TRBV7-9	.	TRBJ2-7	CASSLYSGNEQYF	TGTGCCAGCAGCTTATATTCCGGGAACGAGCAGTACTTC
.	TRBV27	.	TRBJ1-4	CASSELWGDLSSNEKLFF	TGTGCCAGCAGTGAGCTTTGGGGGGACCTGTCGTCTAATGAAAAACTGTTTTTT
.	TRBV7-9	.	TRBJ1-1	CASSLASDEAFF	TGTGCCAGCAGCTTAGCGTCGGATGAAGCTTTCTTT
.	TRBV4-2	TRBD2	TRBJ2-1	CASSQARLAGNNEQFF	TGTGCCAGCAGCCAAGCTAGACTAGCGGGAAACAATGAGCAGTTCTTC
.	TRBV9	.	TRBJ2-1	CASSEGGNSVYEQFF	TGTGCCAGCAGCGAGGGCGGGAATTCGGTCTATGAGCAGTTCTTC
.	TRBV6-5	.	TRBJ2-5	CASSYSADQETQYF	TGTGCCAGCAGTTACTCAGCTGATCAAGAGACCCAGTACTTC
.	TRBV9	TRBD2	TRBJ2-7	CASSVGGGPSSSYEQYF	TGTGCCAGCAGCGTAGGCGGGGGGCCCTCGAGCTCCTACGAGCAGTACTTC
.	TRBV27	.	TRBJ2-5	CASSHQETQYF	TGTGCCAGCAGCCATCAAGAGACCCAGTACTTC
.	TRBV7-9	.	TRBJ2-3	CASSLGWRQEESTDTQYF	TGTGCCAGCAGCTTAGGATGGCGACAAGAGGAAAGCACAGATACGCAGTATTTT
.	TRBV4-1	TRBD2	TRBJ2-1	CASSQPSAGGTSYNEQFF	TGCGCCAGCAGCCAACCATCCGCGGGAGGAACCTCCTACAATGAGCAGTTCTTC
.	TRBV11-2	.	TRBJ1-2	CASSLEMQRVSVDTF	TGTGCCAGCAGCTTAGAGATGCAGCGGGTCTCAGTCGACACCTTC
.	TRBV5-1	TRBD1	TRBJ2-5	CASIWSRDRGMQETQYF	TGCGCCAGCATTTGGTCGCGGGACAGGGGGATGCAAGAGACCCAGTACTTC
.	TRBV4-3	.	TRBJ2-5	CASSRLTGIQETQYF	TGCGCCAGCAGTCGACTCACAGGGATACAAGAGACCCAGTACTTC
.	TRBV9	.	TRBJ1-1	CASSEATSTEAFF	TGTGCCAGCAGCGAGGCGACGTCCACTGAAGCTTTCTTT
once	TRBV5-8	.	TRBJ1-1	CASSRTENTEAFF	TGTGCCAGCAGCAGGACAGAGAACACTGAAGCTTTCTTT
.	TRBV27	.	TRBJ1-2	CASSSRTRNYGYTF	TGTGCCAGCAGTTCCCGGACACGGAACTATGGCTACACCTTC
.	TRBV7-9	.	TRBJ2-3	CASSLSTSTDTQYF	TGTGCCAGCAGCTTAAGTACGAGCACAGATACGCAGTATTTT
.	TRBV11-2	.	TRBJ2-1	CASSLAGSQFF	TGTGCCAGCAGCTTAGCGGGCTCCCAGTTCTTC
.	TRBV4-3	TRBD2	TRBJ2-3	CASSQDRGLETMMRTDTDTQYF	TGCGCCAGCAGCCAAGATAGGGGACTAGAGACCATGATGCGAACGGACACAGATACGCAGTATTTT